A few counts support the clone carrying this T cell receptor beta chain. Its target is unknown. A universal primer site came from template switching; cDNA carried unique molecular identifiers. Using its own MiXCR run on the 5' RACE reads, TCRdb lists one record per CDR3 protein. Here the sample spans about 900,000 distinct CDR3 sequences, approximately 13% being singletons. The data were obtained in a study of identical twins. Study observations and caveats: Out-of-frame beta chain sequences displayed weaker excess sharing between twins. A partial confounding effect on zero-insertion analyses could come from invariant MAIT and iNKT cells.

Germline V CDR1 and CDR2: SNHLY, FYNNEI. The CDR3 length is 12 residues. V shed 9 bases and J shed 2 bases, with 9 bases lying between them. This sample was shared with a second study, whose subject was yellow fever vaccine responses in identical twins.

Sequencing was performed on PBMCs. The chain carries TRBV2 and TRBJ2-3, with TRBD2 as a possible D gene (5 bases). The receptor's source is a woman aged 18-30 years in good health. The CDR3 coding sequence is TGTGCCAGTAGCGAAATCACAGATACGCAGTATTTT. Translation gives CASSEITDTQYF.